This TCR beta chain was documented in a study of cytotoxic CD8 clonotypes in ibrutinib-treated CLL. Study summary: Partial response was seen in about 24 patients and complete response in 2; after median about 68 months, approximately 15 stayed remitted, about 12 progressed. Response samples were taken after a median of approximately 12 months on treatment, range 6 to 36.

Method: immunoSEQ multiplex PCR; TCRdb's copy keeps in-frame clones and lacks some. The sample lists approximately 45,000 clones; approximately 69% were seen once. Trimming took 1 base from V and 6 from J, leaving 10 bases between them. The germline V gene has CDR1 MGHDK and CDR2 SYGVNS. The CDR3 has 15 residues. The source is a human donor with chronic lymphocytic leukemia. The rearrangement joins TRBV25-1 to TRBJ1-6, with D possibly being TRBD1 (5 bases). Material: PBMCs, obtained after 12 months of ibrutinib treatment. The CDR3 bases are TGTGCCAGCAGTGAATGGGGGGACCGTAATTCACCCCTCCACTTT. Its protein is CASSEWGDRNSPLHF.